This T cell receptor beta chain was sequenced during a study of T cell repertoires in ileal Crohn's disease. Study background: Every patient was operated on for stricturing (approximately 60%) or penetrating (about 40%) complications. The M0 sample came from the inflamed ileal portion of the resected specimen. Findings and caveats of the study: Compared with non-smokers, active smokers at surgery showed more clonal expansions.

The CDR3 extends over 13 amino acids. In germline, CDR1 is SGHRS, CDR2 YFSETQ. V lost 0 bases to trimming and J lost 7 bases, with 10 bases between them. With regard to this clone: Antigen: not known.

As to time point: inflamed ileum from the surgical specimen. Sequencing was performed with immunoSEQ multiplex PCR; in TCRdb, only in-frame clones are kept and a portion is missing. This sample has roughly 13,000 clones, with 65% to 80% found just once. The receptor was derived from an adult with Crohn's disease. Sequences were obtained from ileal tissue. The chain joins TRBV5-1 to TRBJ1-2; D perhaps matches TRBD1 (5 bases). CDR3 coding DNA: TGCGCCAGCAGCTTGGGCCAGGGAGTTGGCTACACCTTC. It codes for CASSLGQGVGYTF. Complete variable domain (other parts from reference TRBV5-1 and TRBJ1-2): KAGVTQTPRYLIKTRGQQVTLSCSPISGHRSVSWYQQTPGQGLQFLFEYFSETQRNKGNFPGRFSGRQFSNSRSEMNVSTLELGDSALYLCASSLGQGVGYTFGSGTRLTVV.